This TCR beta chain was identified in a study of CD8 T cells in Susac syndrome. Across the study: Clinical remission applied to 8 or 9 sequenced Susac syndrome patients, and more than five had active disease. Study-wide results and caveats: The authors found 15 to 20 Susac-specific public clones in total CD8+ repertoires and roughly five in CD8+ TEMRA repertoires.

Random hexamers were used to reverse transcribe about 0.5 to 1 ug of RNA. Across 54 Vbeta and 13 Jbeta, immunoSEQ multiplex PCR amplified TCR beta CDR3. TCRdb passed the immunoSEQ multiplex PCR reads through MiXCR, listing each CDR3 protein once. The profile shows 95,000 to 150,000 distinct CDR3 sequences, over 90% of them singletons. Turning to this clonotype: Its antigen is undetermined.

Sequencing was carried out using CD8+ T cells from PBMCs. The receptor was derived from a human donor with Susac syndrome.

The CDR3 loop reads CASSAGPLNQPQHF. The DNA for the CDR3 is TGTGCCAGCAGCGCCGGACCGCTCAATCAGCCCCAGCATTTT. This chain joins TRBV5-6 and TRBJ1-5; no clear D gene. CDR1 is SGHDT and CDR2 is YYEEEE in the germline V gene. The V end lost 4 bases, the J end lost 3 bases, and 11 bases lay between the germline ends. This CDR3 spans 14 amino acids.